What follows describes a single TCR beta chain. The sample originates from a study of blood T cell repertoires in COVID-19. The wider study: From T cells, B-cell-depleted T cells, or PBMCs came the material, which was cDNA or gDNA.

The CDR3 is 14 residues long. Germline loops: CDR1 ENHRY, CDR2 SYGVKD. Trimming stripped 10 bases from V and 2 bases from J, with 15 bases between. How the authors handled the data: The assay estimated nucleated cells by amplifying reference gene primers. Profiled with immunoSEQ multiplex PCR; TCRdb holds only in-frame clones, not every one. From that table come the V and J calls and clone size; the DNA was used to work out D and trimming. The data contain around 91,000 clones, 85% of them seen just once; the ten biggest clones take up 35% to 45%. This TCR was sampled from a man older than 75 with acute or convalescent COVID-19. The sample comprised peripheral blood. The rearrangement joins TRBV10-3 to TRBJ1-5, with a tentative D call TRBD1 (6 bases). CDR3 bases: TGTGCCACCTCGATCAGGGGAGGCAATCAGCCCCAGCATTTT. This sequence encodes CATSIRGGNQPQHF.